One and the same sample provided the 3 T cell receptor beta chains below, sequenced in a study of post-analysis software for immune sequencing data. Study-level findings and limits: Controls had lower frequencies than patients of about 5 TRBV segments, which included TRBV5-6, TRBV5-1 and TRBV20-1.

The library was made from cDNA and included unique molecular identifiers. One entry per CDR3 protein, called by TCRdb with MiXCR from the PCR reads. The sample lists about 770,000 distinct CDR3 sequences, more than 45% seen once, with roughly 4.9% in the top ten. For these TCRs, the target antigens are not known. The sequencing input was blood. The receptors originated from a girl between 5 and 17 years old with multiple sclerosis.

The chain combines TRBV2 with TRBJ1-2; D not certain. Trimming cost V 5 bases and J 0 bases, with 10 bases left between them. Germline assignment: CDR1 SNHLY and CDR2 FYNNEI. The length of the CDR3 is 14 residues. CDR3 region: CASSPQAANYGYTF. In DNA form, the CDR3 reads TGTGCCAGCAGTCCCCAGGCCGCTAACTATGGCTACACCTTC.

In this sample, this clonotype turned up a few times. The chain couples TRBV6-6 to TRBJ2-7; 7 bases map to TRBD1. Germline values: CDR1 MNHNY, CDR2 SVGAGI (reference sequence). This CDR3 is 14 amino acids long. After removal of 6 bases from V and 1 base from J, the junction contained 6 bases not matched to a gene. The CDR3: CASSDGQASYEQYF. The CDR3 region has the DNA TGTGCCAGCAGCGATGGACAGGCTTCCTACGAGCAGTACTTC.

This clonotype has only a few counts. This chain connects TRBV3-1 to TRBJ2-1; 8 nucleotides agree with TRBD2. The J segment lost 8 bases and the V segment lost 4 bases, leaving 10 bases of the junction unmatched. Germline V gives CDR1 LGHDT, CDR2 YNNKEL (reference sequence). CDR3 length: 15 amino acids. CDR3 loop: CASSPSAGGVDEQFF. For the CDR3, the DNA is TGTGCCAGCAGCCCATCGGCGGGAGGCGTCGATGAGCAGTTCTTC.